The text below deals with one T cell receptor beta chain. These data belong to a study of blood T cell repertoires in COVID-19. Whole-study context: The United States, Italy and Spain were the sources of the acute and convalescent COVID-19 samples. Sample material is recorded as cDNA or gDNA derived from T cells, B-cell-depleted T cells, or PBMCs.

The authors' processing: Reference gene primer amplification gave estimated nucleated cell counts. TCRdb keeps only in-frame clones here, not all; method: immunoSEQ multiplex PCR. That table gives V, J and clone size, and the DNA gave D and trimming. The table lists 80,000 or so clones, roughly 80% of them singletons. V was pared by 3 bases and J by 4 bases, with 7 bases of the junction left unmatched. Germline V gene data show CDR1 as SGHNT and CDR2 as YYREEE (reference sequence). This CDR3 is built from 15 residues. J is TRBJ2-3 and V is TRBV5-4; 8 nucleotides align to TRBD1. This TCR came from a woman over 75 with acute or convalescent COVID-19. The specimen was peripheral blood. The CDR3 loop is CASSSKDRVADTQYF. CDR3 sequence (DNA): TGTGCCAGCAGCTCTAAGGACAGGGTAGCAGATACGCAGTATTTT.